The 8 T cell receptor beta chains below were found in one sample sequenced in a study of Tregs in tolerant kidney transplant recipients. Only in-frame clones appear in the TCRdb table, and some are missing; sequencing was by immunoSEQ multiplex PCR. The sample holds about 240,000 clones, roughly four fifths seen once. Sequencing was done on a sample of CD4+ T cells from blood. These receptors were obtained from a human donor in good health.

The chain has TRBV18 and TRBJ2-6, with 8 bases identical to TRBD1. CDR3 size: 18 residues. The germline gives CDR1 KGHSH, CDR2 LQKENI. After removal of 5 bases from V and 0 bases from J, the junction contained 9 bases not matched to a gene. The CDR3 protein is CASSATGTGSSGANVLTF. CDR3 coding DNA: TGTGCCAGCTCAGCGACCGGGACAGGTAGCTCTGGGGCCAACGTCCTGACTTTC.

The table lists this clone with a few counts. The rearrangement joins TRBV5-1 to TRBJ1-2; weak D call: TRBD1 (5 bases). The V and J ends lost 0 bases and 6 bases respectively, with 9 bases between them. Germline CDR1 SGHRS, CDR2 YFSETQ. This CDR3 has 13 amino acids. CDR3 nucleotides: TGCGCCAGCAGCTTGGAAGGGGATGATGGCTACACCTTC. This gives the protein CASSLEGDDGYTF.

This clone was detected once. This chain joins TRBV5-5 and TRBJ2-2; tentative D call: TRBD2 (6 bases). The length of the CDR3 is 15 residues. V was pared by 1 base and J by 5 bases, with 12 bases between. Germline CDR1 is SGHKS and CDR2 is YYEKEE (reference sequence). CDR3 DNA sequence: TGTGCCAGCAGCTTGACGTCTGGAGGGACCGGGGAGCTGTTTTTT. Translated, it gives CASSLTSGGTGELFF. Using reference TRBV5-5 and TRBJ2-2 for the parts outside the CDR3, the full variable domain is DAGVTQSPTHLIKTRGQQVTLRCSPISGHKSVSWYQQVLGQGPQFIFQYYEKEERGRGNFPDRFSARQFPNYSSELNVNALLLGDSALYLCASSLTSGGTGELFFGEGSRLTVL.

This chain connects TRBV6-5 to TRBJ2-7, with a possible D match to TRBD2 (6 bases). Trimming cost V 0 bases and J 4 bases, with 13 bases left between them. The CDR3 is 15 amino acids. Germline CDR1 MNHEY, CDR2 SVGAGI. As DNA, the CDR3 is TGTGCCAGCAGTTACTCAGGGACTCGACTTTACGAGCAGTACTTC. Protein product: CASSYSGTRLYEQYF.

This rearrangement joins TRBV2 to TRBJ1-4; possible D gene TRBD1, 5 bases. V shed 3 bases and J shed 3 bases, with 8 bases lying between them. This CDR3 has 14 residues. The germline CDR1 and CDR2 sequences are SNHLY and FYNNEI. Written as DNA, the CDR3 is TGTGCCAGCAGTGATCGGGACGCTAATGAAAAACTGTTTTTT. It codes for CASSDRDANEKLFF.

The chain combines TRBV7-2 with TRBJ2-3; TRBD2 matches 12 bases. V was pared by 2 bases and J by 4 bases, with 7 bases of the junction left unmatched. Germline lookup yields CDR1 SGHTA and CDR2 FQGNSA. The CDR3 consists of 17 residues. DNA of the CDR3: TGTGCCAGCAGCTTAACAGGGACTAGCGGGTTTTCAGATACGCAGTATTTT. It translates to CASSLTGTSGFSDTQYF.

V gene TRBV5-1 combines with J gene TRBJ2-5, with a tentative D call TRBD1 (5 bases). The germline V gene has CDR1 SGHRS and CDR2 YFSETQ. V lost 2 bases and J lost 3, with 8 bases in between. This CDR3 region has 13 residues. This CDR3 reads CASSFQGEETQYF. In nucleotides, the CDR3 is TGCGCCAGCAGCTTCCAGGGTGAAGAGACCCAGTACTTC. The whole variable domain, remainder taken from reference TRBV5-1 and TRBJ2-5, is KAGVTQTPRYLIKTRGQQVTLSCSPISGHRSVSWYQQTPGQGLQFLFEYFSETQRNKGNFPGRFSGRQFSNSRSEMNVSTLELGDSALYLCASSFQGEETQYFGPGTRLLVL.

The chain combines TRBV5-1 with TRBJ2-2; possibly TRBD2 for D (5 bases). This CDR3 comprises 15 residues. The V and J ends lost 1 base and 0 bases respectively, with 7 bases between them. Germline values: CDR1 SGHRS, CDR2 YFSETQ. The CDR3 loop is CASSLRAANTGELFF. In DNA form, the CDR3 reads TGCGCCAGCAGCTTGAGAGCGGCGAACACCGGGGAGCTGTTTTTT. The full variable domain, rest sourced from reference TRBV5-1 and TRBJ2-2, is KAGVTQTPRYLIKTRGQQVTLSCSPISGHRSVSWYQQTPGQGLQFLFEYFSETQRNKGNFPGRFSGRQFSNSRSEMNVSTLELGDSALYLCASSLRAANTGELFFGEGSRLTVL.